The entry that follows covers one TCR beta chain sequence. Only in-frame clones appear in the TCRdb table, and some are missing; sequencing was by immunoSEQ multiplex PCR. Here the sample spans about 38,000 clones, 90% being singletons. The data originate from a study of blood T cell repertoires in COVID-19. Sequenced: peripheral blood. This TCR derives from a man aged 55 to 69 with active or convalescent COVID-19.

The DNA for the CDR3 is TGTGCCAGCAGGGGGACACCTTATAGCAATCAGCCCCAGCATTTT. Amino acids: CASRGTPYSNQPQHF. J is TRBJ1-5 and V is TRBV6-4; tentatively, D is TRBD1 (6 bases). Germline V gene lookup returns CDR1 MRHNA and CDR2 SNTAGT. V lost 6 bases and J lost 0, with 12 bases in between. The CDR3 has 15 amino acids.